This T cell receptor beta chain was documented in a study of STAT5B mutations in CD4+ large granular lymphocyte leukemia (dated by TCRdb to between 2022 and 2023). At the level of the whole study: Among healthy controls, the CDR3 'QG' motif was associated with a particular HLA allele. The study compared the TCRbeta repertoires of patients with CD4+ T-cell large granular lymphocyte leukemia against the TCRbeta repertoires of healthy blood donors. Flow cytometry performed on FACSCanto II or FACSVerse showed that the purified fractions had more than 95% purity among lymphocytes. Broader findings and caveats from the paper: Enrichment of TRBV06-family usage was observed among the top patient clones (8/27) relative to healthy controls (2/35). Each patient's main leukemic clonotypes were private, but 25% of these clonotypes showed up at low frequency in the non-leukemic repertoires of other patients. CD4-sorted patient repertoires appeared more clonal than healthy CD4+ repertoires, and this difference persisted after removing the putative leukemic clones. The data were not HLA-matched, and the relatively small sample size could explain the higher clonality seen in CD4+ compared with CD8+ T-LGLL.

This clone was observed a handful of times. No cognate antigen has been identified for it. Nothing much larger sits one base from this clone, and base qualities are not available. The immunoSEQ assay at survey resolution was applied to genomic DNA for sequencing of TCRbeta rearrangements. The original pipeline was this. A lowest detectable productive clonotype frequency of 2.59 x 10-5 was observed in the TCR sequencing data. Only productive TCRbeta rearrangements, meaning sequences that were complete and in-frame, were kept for the analyses. Sample clonality was computed as Simpson clonality in the immunoSEQ Analyzer version 3.0. Clones were categorized by frequency as very rare, small, medium, large (1-20%) or hyperexpanded (>20%). OLGA 1.2.3 estimated generation probabilities, VDJtools produced V-gene circos plots, VDJdb was queried for specificities, and GLIPH identified CDR3 motifs. Imported from immuneACCESS, the table was reduced by TCRdb to in-frame sequences with V and J called. These copies leave out some clones; in studies compared against another copy, an unresolved V gene accounts for under half, and the cause of the remainder is not known. Clone size and the V and J calls come from that table; the DNA yielded D and trimming. Here the sample has tens of thousands of clones; 70% to 75% occur a single time. Roughly 30% of the sample lies in the top ten.

The healthy control group was made up of roughly 34 blood donors, and the Finnish Red Cross blood service supplied their buffy coats. All TCR-sequenced material derived from peripheral blood: patient blood samples and healthy donor buffy coats. Peripheral blood mononuclear cells were isolated by Ficoll-Hypaque gradient centrifugation. CD4+ cells were purified magnetically from the buffy coats of healthy controls. Genomic DNA was extracted with the Gentra Puregene Cell and Tissue kit and quantified on a Qubit 2.0 fluorometer. The CDR3 starts with the cysteine, ends with the phenylalanine, and has 14 residues. Only the CDR3 DNA stays, 42 bases, in frame from base 1. Via the germline V gene, CDR1 is SGHDT and CDR2 YYEEEE. At the junction V is shortened by 0 bases and J by 7 bases, with 11 bases in between.

Sequences were obtained from CD4+ T cells from blood buffy coats. The clonotype originates from a human donor in good health. The V and J genes are TRBV5-6 and TRBJ2-1; perhaps TRBD1 is the D gene, with 5 bases matching. The DNA sequence is TGTGCCAGCAGCTTGGTCAGGGATAGGAATGAGCAGTTCTTC. Its translation reads: CASSLVRDRNEQFF.